The T cell receptor beta chain under discussion was sequenced for a study of blood T cell repertoires in COVID-19. Overall study context: There were acute and convalescent COVID-19 samples, and they came from the United States, Italy and Spain.

Profiled with immunoSEQ multiplex PCR; TCRdb holds only in-frame clones, not every one. The sample gives 250,000 or so clones, over 80% of which show up once; roughly 2% is in the top ten. Germline lookup yields CDR1 SGHRS and CDR2 YFSETQ. The CDR3 runs 15 residues. Trimming left V 4 bases short and J 2 bases short, with 12 bases between. The chain is built from TRBV5-1 and TRBJ1-4; D ambiguous. The clonotype comes from a man aged 25 to 40 who had recovered from COVID-19. Sequencing input: peripheral blood. The chain's CDR3 is CASSPAGSTNEKLFF. The CDR3 DNA reads as TGCGCCAGCAGCCCCGCCGGTTCGACTAATGAAAAACTGTTTTTT.